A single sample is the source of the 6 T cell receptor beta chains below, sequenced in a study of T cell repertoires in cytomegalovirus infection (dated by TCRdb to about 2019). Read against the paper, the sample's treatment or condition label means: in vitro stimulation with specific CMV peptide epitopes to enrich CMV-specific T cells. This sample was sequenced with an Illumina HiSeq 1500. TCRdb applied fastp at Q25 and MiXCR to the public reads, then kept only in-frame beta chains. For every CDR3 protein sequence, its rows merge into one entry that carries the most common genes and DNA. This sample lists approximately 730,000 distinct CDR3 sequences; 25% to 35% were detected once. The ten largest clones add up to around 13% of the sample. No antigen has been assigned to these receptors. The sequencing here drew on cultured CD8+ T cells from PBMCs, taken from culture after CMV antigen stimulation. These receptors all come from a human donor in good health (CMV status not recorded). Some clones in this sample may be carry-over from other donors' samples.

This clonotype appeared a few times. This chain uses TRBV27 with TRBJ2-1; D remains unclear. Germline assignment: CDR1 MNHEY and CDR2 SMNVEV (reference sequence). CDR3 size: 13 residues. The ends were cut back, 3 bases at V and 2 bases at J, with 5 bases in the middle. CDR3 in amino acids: CASSFHPYNEQFF. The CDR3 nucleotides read TGTGCCAGCAGTTTTCACCCCTACAATGAGCAGTTCTTC.

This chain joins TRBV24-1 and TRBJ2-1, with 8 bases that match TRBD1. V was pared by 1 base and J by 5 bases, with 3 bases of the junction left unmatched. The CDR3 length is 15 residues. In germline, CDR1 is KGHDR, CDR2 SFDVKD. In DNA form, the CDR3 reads TGTGCCACCAGTGATTTACGGACAGGGAACAATGAGCAGTTCTTC. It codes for CATSDLRTGNNEQFF.

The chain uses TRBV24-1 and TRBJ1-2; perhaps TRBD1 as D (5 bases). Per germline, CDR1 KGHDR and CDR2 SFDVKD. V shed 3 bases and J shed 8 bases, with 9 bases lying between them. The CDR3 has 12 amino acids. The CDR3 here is CATSDRGGGYTF. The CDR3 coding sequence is TGTGCCACCAGTGATAGGGGAGGCGGCTACACCTTC.

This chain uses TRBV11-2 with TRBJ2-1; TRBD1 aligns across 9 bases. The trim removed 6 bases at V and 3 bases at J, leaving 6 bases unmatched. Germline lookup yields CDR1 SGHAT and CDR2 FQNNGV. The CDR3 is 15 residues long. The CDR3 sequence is CASSLTGGVYNEQFF. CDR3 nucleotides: TGTGCCAGCAGTCTCACAGGGGGCGTCTACAATGAGCAGTTCTTC.

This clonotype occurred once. The CDR3 here is CASSHYLPYTEAFF. The CDR3 coding sequence is TGCGCCAGCAGTCATTACCTTCCCTACACTGAAGCTTTCTTT. V is TRBV23-1 and J is TRBJ1-1; D gene uncertain. TRBV23-1 is an open reading frame, and its role is uncertain. The CDR3 loop spans 14 amino acids. V gave up 3 bases and J gave up 3 bases, with 11 bases separating them.

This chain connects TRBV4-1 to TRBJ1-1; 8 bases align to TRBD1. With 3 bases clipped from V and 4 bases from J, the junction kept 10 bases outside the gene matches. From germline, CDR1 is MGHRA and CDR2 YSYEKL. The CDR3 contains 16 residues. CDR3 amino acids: CASSQPSTGVATEAFF. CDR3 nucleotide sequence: TGCGCCAGCAGCCAGCCCTCGACAGGGGTGGCCACTGAAGCTTTCTTT.